Listed below are T cell receptor beta chains from one sample, sequenced in a study of response to subunit inactivated influenza vaccine. TCRdb reprocessed the RT-PCR reads via MiXCR and lists one record per CDR3 protein. The sample contains roughly 520,000 distinct CDR3 sequences, 25% of which appear only once. The material was CD4+ T cells sorted from PBMCs, obtained about 5 days after vaccination. The receptors originated from a man aged 50 to 59 who received an inactivated influenza vaccine. CDR3s include the opening cysteine and the closing phenylalanine or tryptophan. Only some rows state a clone size, as once, few, many or a class for expanded clones.

>TRBV11-2|TRBJ2-7|once
CASSKPPYF
>TRBV15|TRBJ1-2|few
CATSRDQGTSTGYTF
>TRBV5-1|TRBJ1-6|few
CASSLGALGQDNSPLHF
>TRBV7-2|TRBJ1-6|-
CASSIVGQVNSPLHF
>TRBV7-8|TRBJ2-3|-
CASSLDRGLGDTQYF
>TRBV29-1|TRBJ2-7|few
CSVGGNSYEQYF
>TRBV5-1|TRBJ2-5|-
CASSSGLAGGQQETQYF
>TRBV20-1|TRBJ2-1|-
CSARFDNEQFF
>TRBV12-3/TRBV12-4|TRBJ2-7|few
CASSYGAPYEQYF
>TRBV9|TRBJ1-3|few
CASSAQGSGNTIYF
>TRBV20-1|TRBJ2-2|few
CSARRDRGQGGELFF
>TRBV12-3/TRBV12-4|TRBJ1-3|-
CASSPRDTRSGNTIYF
>TRBV12-3/TRBV12-4|TRBJ2-7|many
CASSQGQGYEQYF
>TRBV20-1|TRBJ2-7|few
CSASSEGSSYEQYF
>TRBV6-4|TRBJ2-1|-
CASSGGGRGAHNEQFF
>TRBV4-3|TRBJ2-4|few
CASSQEVGGNIQYF
>TRBV28|TRBJ1-5|few
CASTLGGVGNQPQHF
>TRBV24-1|TRBJ1-5|-
CATPPGRELNQPQHF
>TRBV10-3|TRBJ2-6|few
CAISEGGSGANVLTF
>TRBV7-9|TRBJ2-7|few
CASSLSSGTTSEQYF
>TRBV12-3/TRBV12-4|TRBJ2-5|few
CASSPTGQFGETQYF
>TRBV5-6|TRBJ2-2|-
CASSFYQNRELFF
>TRBV10-3|TRBJ1-1|-
CAISGTGRTEAFF
>TRBV6-5|TRBJ1-1|many
CASSGGRKAFF
>TRBV12-3/TRBV12-4|TRBJ1-4|-
CASSLVGGRNEKLFF
>TRBV20-1|TRBJ1-3|-
CSARAGNTIYF
>TRBV3-1|TRBJ1-2|few
CASSQQRSGYTF
>TRBV20-1|TRBJ2-7|-
CSPATGGHEQYF
>TRBV4-1|TRBJ2-1|few
CASSQYRTDNEQFF
>TRBV5-1|TRBJ2-2|few
CASSPTTTNTGELFF
>TRBV5-8|TRBJ2-2|-
CASSLLASGNTGELFF
>TRBV11-3|TRBJ2-1|-
CASSLASTHYNEQFF
>TRBV28|TRBJ2-7|few
CASSTGRRRGTYEQYF
>TRBV12-3/TRBV12-4|TRBJ1-5|few
CASSLFGGQRLSQHF
>TRBV5-1|TRBJ2-3|-
CASSVGLAGVAVDTQYF
>TRBV20-1|TRBJ2-1|few
CSAKTSGRPRSYNEQFF
>TRBV3-1|TRBJ2-3|-
CASSQVIYTQYF
>TRBV6-1|TRBJ1-1|few
CASTNTQNTEAFF
>TRBV20-1|TRBJ2-2|few
CSATAAGELFF
>TRBV29-1|TRBJ2-5|few
CSVDEFETQYF
>TRBV4-2|TRBJ2-3|-
CASSQQLAGAHTQYF
>TRBV3-1|TRBJ2-1|-
CASSPKTGTSGYNEQFF
>TRBV5-1|TRBJ2-1|many
CASSLLLNNEQFF
>TRBV4-1|TRBJ2-1|-
CASSQQSASYNEQFF
>TRBV13|TRBJ2-7|few
CASSLGPGYEQYF
>TRBV2|TRBJ2-1|few
CASSLKGFSSYNEQFF
>TRBV7-2|TRBJ2-3|-
CASSHQQGSDTQYF
>TRBV6-5|TRBJ2-3|few
CASSTSGGADTQYF
>TRBV28|TRBJ2-7|once
CASSSRLAVSYEQYF
>TRBV20-1|TRBJ2-3|many
CSAQTTSGGADTQYF
>TRBV11-2|TRBJ1-6|-
CASSLGGTGSSYNSPLHF
>TRBV7-9|TRBJ2-3|few
CASMGTSTDTQYF